This TCR beta chain was recovered during a study of T cell responses to AZD1222 COVID-19 vaccine. The CDR3 extends over 13 amino acids. J lost 14 bases, V lost 5 bases, and 11 bases had no gene match. Germline assignment: CDR1 KGHDR and CDR2 SFDVKD. This clone has just one count. Profiled with immunoSEQ multiplex PCR; TCRdb holds only in-frame clones, not every one. The table has roughly 180,000 clones, 90% to 95% seen once. The receptor was derived from an adult who received the AZD1222 COVID-19 vaccine. V gene TRBV24-1 combines with J gene TRBJ2-3, with TRBD2 matching over 8 bases. This specimen was peripheral blood, taken 28 days after the second AZD1222 dose. The CDR3 loop is CATSAQGTGGLYF. The CDR3, as DNA: TGTGCCACCAGTGCACAGGGAACGGGGGGGCTGTATTTT.